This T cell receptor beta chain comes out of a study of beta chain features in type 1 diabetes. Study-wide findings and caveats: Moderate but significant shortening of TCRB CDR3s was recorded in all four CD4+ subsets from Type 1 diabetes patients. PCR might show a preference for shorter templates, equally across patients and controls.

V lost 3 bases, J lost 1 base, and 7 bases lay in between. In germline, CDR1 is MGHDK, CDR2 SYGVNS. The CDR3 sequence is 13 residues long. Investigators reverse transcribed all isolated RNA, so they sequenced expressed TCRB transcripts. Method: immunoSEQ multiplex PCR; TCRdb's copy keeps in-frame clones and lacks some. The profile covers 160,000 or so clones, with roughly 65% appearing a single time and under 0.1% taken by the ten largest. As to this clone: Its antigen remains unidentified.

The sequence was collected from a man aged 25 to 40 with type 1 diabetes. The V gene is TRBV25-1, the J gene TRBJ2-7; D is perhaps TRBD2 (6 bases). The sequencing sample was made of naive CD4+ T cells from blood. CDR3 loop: CASSDGGSYEQYF. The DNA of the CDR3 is TGTGCCAGCAGTGACGGGGGATCCTACGAGCAGTACTTC.